This T cell receptor beta chain emerged from a study of T cells in Graves' hyperthyroidism and ophthalmopathy. Overall study results and limits: Most clonotypes expanded in the thyroid (above 0.001) were also present in blood. Ophthalmopathy and stable hyperthyroidism were told apart by a 13 V-J model.

Extraction of PBMCs used approximately 10 ml of fresh peripheral blood. Germline lookup yields CDR1 SGHAT and CDR2 FQNNGV. This CDR3 comprises 15 residues. V lost 3 bases and J lost 2, with 10 bases in between. Regions amplified from RNA transcripts were the TCR beta CDR3 regions. TCR CDR3 regions were first amplified by RT-PCR with HTBI primers. From the multiplex PCR reads, TCRdb called clonotypes with MiXCR, one entry per CDR3 protein. Altogether a few hundred thousand distinct CDR3 sequences are present, about 16% being singletons, with the ten largest covering less than 30%. Regarding this clonotype: As yet, its antigen is unknown.

The source material was blood. The rearrangement uses TRBV11-2 and TRBJ2-2; no clear D gene. This TCR derives from a woman in her 30s with Graves' ophthalmopathy. CDR3 in DNA: TGTGCCAGCAGCTTTTATGCTAGAAACACCGGGGAGCTGTTTTTT. It encodes CASSFYARNTGELFF.